This T cell receptor beta chain stems from a study of PD-1 blockade in classical Hodgkin lymphoma. CDR3 length equals 14 residues. Germline V gene data show CDR1 as MNHEY and CDR2 as SVGAGI. The V and J ends lost 5 bases and 4 bases, in that order; junction bases with no gene match: 6. Study-level points and caveats: CD4+ TCR diversity, unlike CD8+, climbed significantly by C4D1. Healthy donors were reported to have higher baseline TCR diversity than newly diagnosed patients. Among the patients, those starting nivolumab under 1 year after ASCT were excluded.

Turning to this clone: Antigen: not known.

The data were produced by immunoSEQ multiplex PCR, yet TCRdb's version contains in-frame clones alone and is incomplete. The sample contains fewer than 70,000 clones, around nine tenths of which appear only once. Each patient relapsed following autologous stem cell transplantation, and prior brentuximab vedotin exposure differed. Sequenced material: peripheral blood mononuclear cells (PBMCs), taken before the second cycle of nivolumab. The clonotype comes from a human donor with classical Hodgkin lymphoma. The chain uses TRBV6-5 and TRBJ1-2; the match to TRBD1 covers 8 bases. Here the CDR3 DNA reads TGTGCCAGCAGTGGACGGGACAGGACCTATGGCTACACCTTC. Protein: CASSGRDRTYGYTF.